This section outlines one TCR beta chain sequence together with its context. Its antigen is still unknown. A duration under 3 months, NOSPECS ≥4, CAS ≥3 and moderate-to-severe activity characterized the donors with ophthalmopathy. Germline CDR1 is SGHRS and CDR2 is YFSETQ. V shed 0 bases and J shed 2 bases, with 7 bases lying between them. This CDR3 spans 14 amino acids. The sample originates from a study of Graves' ophthalmopathy and Graves' hyperthyroidism. Study details: The authors collected peripheral blood at initial diagnosis, before any treatment.

Points from the study as a whole: In blood, most expanded thyroid clonotypes above 0.001 frequency were also detected.

RNA transcripts were the source from which TCR beta CDR3 regions were amplified. HTBI primers primed a first-round RT-PCR, and a second-round multiplex PCR followed. TCRdb used MiXCR to reprocess the multiplex PCR reads, holding one entry per CDR3 protein. The repertoire holds about 740,000 distinct CDR3 sequences, with approximately 40% as singletons. This clonotype was obtained from an adult man with Graves' ophthalmopathy. The sequencing input was peripheral blood. The chain joins TRBV5-1 to TRBJ2-3; D is uncertain. CDR3 protein: CASSLADVTDTQYF. The CDR3 region has the DNA TGCGCCAGCAGCTTGGCGGACGTCACAGATACGCAGTATTTT.